This entry lists 30 T cell receptor beta chains sequenced from one sample in a study of persistence of HIV-infected CD4 T cells. The libraries were made with immunoSEQ version 4 in survey mode. Profiled with immunoSEQ multiplex PCR; TCRdb holds only in-frame clones, not every one. In the table there are 35,000 to 40,000 clones, around 80% of which are singletons. The stimulus was lysate of CMV-infected fibroblasts, around 10 ug/mL. Sorted nonresponding memory CD4+ T cells were CD40L-negative, CD69-negative, CD45RO-high. Antigens for these TCRs are unknown. Sequences were derived from CD4+ T cells sorted from PBMCs after roughly 17-hour stimulation, sampled from a patient who received antiretroviral therapy. The receptors shown here come from an adult man with HIV who was CMV-seropositive.

A few counts support this clone. This CDR3 is CASKGTGTYEQYF. For the CDR3, the DNA is TGTGCCAGCAAAGGGACAGGCACCTACGAGCAGTACTTC. V usage is TRBV6-1 and J usage is TRBJ2-7; 8 bases match TRBD1. The CDR3 has 13 amino acids. Germline V gives CDR1 MNHNS, CDR2 SASEGT. With V trimmed by 7 bases and J by 2 bases, 4 bases remained unmatched.

This chain connects TRBV5-1 to TRBJ1-1; TRBD1 is a possible D gene (6 bases). The V gene's germline CDR1 is SGHRS and CDR2 YFSETQ. The CDR3 consists of 16 residues. V was cut by 0 bases and J by 0 bases, with 12 bases left in between. The CDR3 spells CASSLATGNMNTEAFF. The CDR3 DNA is TGCGCCAGCAGCTTGGCCACAGGGAATATGAACACTGAAGCTTTCTTT.

This sequence joins TRBV27 and TRBJ1-6; TRBD1 matches 9 bases. The germline V gene encodes CDR1 MNHEY and CDR2 SMNVEV (reference sequence). CDR3 length equals 16 residues. With 6 bases clipped from V and 6 bases from J, the junction kept 9 bases outside the gene matches. CDR3 DNA: TGTGCCAGCAGCGGGACAGGGTGGAGGTCTAATTCACCCCTCCACTTT. It yields the protein CASSGTGWRSNSPLHF.

This chain joins TRBV19 and TRBJ2-2, with D possibly being TRBD2 (6 bases). CDR1 and CDR2 from the germline V gene are LNHDA and SQIVND (reference sequence). This CDR3 region has 14 residues. Trimming took off 8 bases at V and 4 bases at J, with 14 bases between the two ends. The CDR3 DNA follows: TGTGCCAGTGGGGATCGGGGGAGCACCGGGGAGCTGTTTTTT. Its translation: CASGDRGSTGELFF.

The chain has TRBV28 and TRBJ2-6; D unresolved. The CDR3 is 17 residues long. With 1 base removed from V and 4 bases from J, the gap between germline ends came to 14 bases. Germline V gene sequence: CDR1 MDHEN, CDR2 SYDVKM. In nucleotides, the CDR3 is TGTGCCAGCAGTTTATCCGGCGGAGCCCGGGGGGCCAACGTCCTGACTTTC. It is translated as CASSLSGGARGANVLTF.

The V and J genes are TRBV19 and TRBJ2-3; D is perhaps TRBD1 or TRBD2 (5 bases each). The germline gives CDR1 LNHDA, CDR2 SQIVND (reference sequence). V lost 5 bases and J 5 bases, leaving 14 bases between the germline ends. This CDR3 region has 14 residues. The CDR3 here is CASSPQGVGDTQYF. CDR3 nucleotide sequence: TGTGCCAGTAGTCCGCAGGGAGTCGGAGATACGCAGTATTTT.

In its sample, this clone was seen once. This chain links TRBV5-1 with TRBJ1-1; no reliable D call. In germline, CDR1 is SGHRS, CDR2 YFSETQ. CDR3 size: 13 residues. With 4 bases removed from V and 0 bases from J, the gap between germline ends came to 7 bases. The CDR3 protein is CASSPQMNTEAFF. In DNA, the CDR3 is TGCGCCAGCAGCCCCCAGATGAACACTGAAGCTTTCTTT. The whole variable domain, filled in from reference TRBV5-1 and TRBJ1-1, reads KAGVTQTPRYLIKTRGQQVTLSCSPISGHRSVSWYQQTPGQGLQFLFEYFSETQRNKGNFPGRFSGRQFSNSRSEMNVSTLELGDSALYLCASSPQMNTEAFFGQGTRLTVV.

This clone was detected only a few times. The rearrangement links TRBV4-1 to TRBJ1-4; D is possibly TRBD1 (6 bases). CDR3 length: 15 amino acids. V was clipped by 0 bases and J by 7 bases, with 12 bases between them. The germline CDR1 and CDR2 sequences are MGHRA and YSYEKL. The CDR3 spells CASSQDGTRSEKLFF. CDR3 DNA sequence: TGCGCCAGCAGCCAAGATGGGACAAGGAGTGAAAAACTGTTTTTT.

The genes are TRBV19 and TRBJ2-5; 10 positions agree with TRBD2. The DNA end favors TRBJ2-7, so the J call may be wrong. The germline CDR1 and CDR2 sequences are LNHDA and SQIVND (reference sequence). The CDR3 contains 15 residues. CDR3 in DNA: TGTGCCAGTAGGGCTAGCGGGGGCAGCTCCTACGAGCAGTACTTC. Translation: CASRASGGSSYEQYF.

The rearrangement uses TRBV6-5 and TRBJ2-3; D remains ambiguous. This CDR3 region has 14 residues. Germline assignment: CDR1 MNHEY and CDR2 SVGAGI. V shed 2 bases and J shed 4 bases, with 10 bases lying between them. CDR3 nucleotide sequence: TGTGCCAGCAGTTACCGGACCCAACCAGATACGCAGTATTTT. Translation: CASSYRTQPDTQYF.

The chain carries TRBV30 and TRBJ1-4; perhaps TRBD1 as D (6 bases). The CDR3 sequence is 17 residues long. Germline-derived CDR1 and CDR2 are GTSNPN and SVGIG (reference sequence). Between the trimmed V and J ends, which lost 2 bases and 0 bases, there was a span of 16 bases. The CDR3 bases are TGTGCCTGGAGTCGGTACATAGGGGGGGCAACTAATGAAAAACTGTTTTTT. Amino acids: CAWSRYIGGATNEKLFF.

This clone occurred once. The chain uses TRBV18 and TRBJ1-4; a weak D match, TRBD1 (6 bases). This CDR3 is 16 amino acids long. V was pared by 6 bases and J by 8 bases, with 22 bases between. Germline lookup yields CDR1 KGHSH and CDR2 LQKENI. CDR3 nucleotide sequence: TGTGCCAGCTCGCATTTCGAACAGGGTTTACGGGAAAAACTGTTTTTT. As protein: CASSHFEQGLREKLFF.

This clone was counted a single time. The chain combines TRBV5-5 with TRBJ2-2, with D unclear. Germline lookup yields CDR1 SGHKS and CDR2 YYEKEE (reference sequence). V gave up 0 bases and J gave up 4 bases, with 10 bases separating them. This CDR3 is built from 15 residues. This CDR3 is CASSLEPLGTGELFF. The DNA of the CDR3 is TGTGCCAGCAGCTTGGAGCCCCTCGGCACCGGGGAGCTGTTTTTT.

This chain links TRBV10-3 with TRBJ1-1; 7 bases match TRBD1. The CDR3 consists of 14 residues. The V segment lost 4 bases and the J segment 0 bases; nucleotides outside the gene matches: 2. From germline, CDR1 is ENHRY and CDR2 SYGVKD. CDR3 sequence (DNA): TGTGCCATCAGTGTTGGGACAGTGAACACTGAAGCTTTCTTT. This gives the protein CAISVGTVNTEAFF.

This chain uses TRBV3-1 (or the pseudogene TRBV3-2) with TRBJ2-7, with 8 bases aligning to TRBD1. Germline CDR1 LGHDT, CDR2 YNNKEL (reference sequence). The ends lost 8 bases at V and 0 bases at J; junction bases unmatched: 6. This CDR3 is 14 amino acids long. In DNA, the CDR3 is TGTGCCAGCGGGGGACAGGCTAGCTCCTACGAGCAGTACTTC. Encoded protein: CASGGQASSYEQYF.

This clone appeared a single time. The chain uses TRBV2 and TRBJ2-7; a possible D gene is TRBD2 (5 bases). Germline assignment: CDR1 SNHLY and CDR2 FYNNEI. The CDR3 runs to 14 residues. Trimming took 6 bases from V and 5 from J, leaving 17 bases between them. The CDR3 sequence: CASSPTRTGNEQYF. The CDR3 DNA follows: TGTGCCAGCAGCCCCACCCGGACTGGTAACGAGCAGTACTTC. Variable domain in full (rest from reference TRBV2 and TRBJ2-7): EPEVTQTPSHQVTQMGQEVILRCVPISNHLYFYWYRQILGQKVEFLVSFYNNEISEKSEIFDDQFSVERPDGSNFTLKIRSTKLEDSAMYFCASSPTRTGNEQYFGPGTRLTVT.

This chain links TRBV6-5 with TRBJ2-7; TRBD2 matches at 11 bases. CDR1 is MNHEY, CDR2 SVGAGI, per germline. This CDR3 spans 14 amino acids. V lost 6 bases, J lost 5 bases, and 6 bases stayed unmatched. The CDR3 nucleotides are TGTGCCAGCAGGAGGGAGACTAGCGGGGACGAGCAGTACTTC. This sequence encodes CASRRETSGDEQYF.

This chain connects TRBV7-9 to TRBJ2-3; D not certain. The germline gives CDR1 SEHNR, CDR2 FQNEAQ (reference sequence). The V gene lost 5 bases and the J gene lost 0 bases, with 9 bases spanning the gap. The CDR3 consists of 14 residues. The DNA of the CDR3 is TGTGCCAGCAGCAGGGATAGTAGCACAGATACGCAGTATTTT. It encodes CASSRDSSTDTQYF.

The J gene is TRBJ2-2, the V gene TRBV25-1; unclear D gene. The CDR3 consists of 13 residues. Per germline, CDR1 MGHDK and CDR2 SYGVNS. The V gene lost 5 bases and the J gene lost 9 bases, with 13 bases spanning the gap. This CDR3 reads CASSPKATWELFF. The DNA for the CDR3 is TGTGCCAGCAGTCCTAAGGCGACCTGGGAGCTGTTTTTT. Full variable domain (rest looked up from reference TRBV25-1 and TRBJ2-2): EADIYQTPRYLVIGTGKKITLECSQTMGHDKMYWYQQDPGMELHLIHYSYGVNSTEKGDLSSESTVSRIRTEHFPLTLESARPSHTSQYLCASSPKATWELFFGEGSRLTVL.

CDR3: CASSKGQANTEAFF. CDR3 coding DNA: TGTGCCAGCAGCAAGGGACAGGCGAACACTGAAGCTTTCTTT. J is TRBJ1-1 and V is TRBV3-1 (or the pseudogene TRBV3-2), with 8 bases matching TRBD1. V lost 5 bases to trimming and J lost 1 base; unmatched junction nucleotides: 3. CDR3 size: 14 residues. Germline lookup yields CDR1 LGHDT and CDR2 YNNKEL (reference sequence).

This clone was detected only once. The chain joins TRBV2 to TRBJ1-1; 9 bases are shared with TRBD1. The germline V gene encodes CDR1 SNHLY and CDR2 FYNNEI. This CDR3 has 13 amino acids. V lost 5 bases and J lost 7; bases outside the gene matches: 5. The CDR3 loop reads CASSRGQGGEAFF. CDR3 coding DNA: TGTGCCAGCAGTCGGGGACAGGGTGGTGAAGCTTTCTTT.

This chain connects TRBV12-3 or TRBV12-4 to TRBJ2-3; D remains ambiguous. The V gene lost 1 base and the J gene lost 6 bases, with 5 bases spanning the gap. This CDR3 contains 12 residues. For the CDR3, the DNA is TGTGCCAGCAGTTTAGAGGGCGATACGCAGTATTTT. This sequence encodes CASSLEGDTQYF.

The V call is TRBV7-6, the J call TRBJ2-7; D is possibly TRBD1 or TRBD2 (5 bases each). Germline CDR1 SGHVS, CDR2 FNYEAQ. This CDR3 comprises 15 residues. The V and J ends lost 5 bases and 0 bases respectively, with 14 bases between them. CDR3 DNA: TGTGCCAGCAGCGTCGGGACCAAGAGCTCCTACGAGCAGTACTTC. Translated: CASSVGTKSSYEQYF.

The CDR3 nucleotides are TGCGCCAGCAGTGAGGTTGAAGGGTTTTCCCCTGGGGCCAACGTCCTGACTTTC. Protein: CASSEVEGFSPGANVLTF. The chain uses TRBV10-2 and TRBJ2-6; unclear D gene. The CDR3 is 18 residues long. V lost 2 bases, J lost 2 bases, and 16 bases lay in between. Germline V CDR1 and CDR2: WSHSY, SAAADI.

J is TRBJ1-5 and V is TRBV18; TRBD1 matches 10 bases. This CDR3 comprises 15 residues. V was pared by 5 bases and J by 4 bases, with 5 bases of the junction left unmatched. CDR1 is KGHSH, CDR2 LQKENI, per germline. The CDR3 loop reads CASSWDRGENQPQHF. DNA of the CDR3: TGTGCCAGCTCATGGGACAGGGGAGAGAATCAGCCCCAGCATTTT.

The chain couples TRBV6-5 to TRBJ1-5, with D unclear. Germline values: CDR1 MNHEY, CDR2 SVGAGI. This CDR3 comprises 15 residues. With 4 bases removed from V and 5 bases from J, the gap between germline ends came to 15 bases. CDR3: CASSFRVESHQPQHF. The DNA for the CDR3 is TGTGCCAGCAGTTTCCGGGTCGAGTCCCATCAGCCCCAGCATTTT.

V and J are TRBV20-1 and TRBJ2-7; possible D gene TRBD2, 6 bases. Germline CDR1 DFQATT, CDR2 SNEGSKA (reference sequence). V was pared by 6 bases and J by 1 base, with 7 bases between. The CDR3 length is 11 residues. The CDR3 nucleotides are TGCAGTGCCGGGACTTCCTACGAGCAGTACTTC. Amino acid sequence: CSAGTSYEQYF.

The rearrangement links TRBV5-1 to TRBJ2-7; the D gene is possibly TRBD2 (6 bases). From germline, CDR1 is SGHRS and CDR2 YFSETQ. There are 14 residues in the CDR3. V lost 0 bases, J lost 4 bases, and 11 bases lay in between. CDR3 region: CASSLGGGEYEQYF. CDR3 nucleotides: TGCGCCAGCAGCTTGGGGGGCGGGGAGTACGAGCAGTACTTC.

The chain links TRBV19 to TRBJ1-2, with D tentatively TRBD1 (6 bases). CDR3 size: 15 residues. The germline V and J ends were trimmed by 2 bases and 4 bases, with 14 bases remaining between them. Per the germline V gene, CDR1 is LNHDA and CDR2 is SQIVND (reference sequence). Here the CDR3 DNA reads TGTGCCAGTAGTATAATGGACAGCCAACCCTATGGCTACACCTTC. It is translated as CASSIMDSQPYGYTF.

This rearrangement joins TRBV19 to TRBJ2-1, with 8 bases identical to TRBD2. Germline loops: CDR1 LNHDA, CDR2 SQIVND (reference sequence). This CDR3 spans 16 amino acids. Trimming cost V 6 bases and J 6 bases; bases outside gene matches: 13. The CDR3 nucleotides read TGTGCCAGTAGCCATCCTGGGACTAGTCGGGGCAATGAGCAGTTCTTC. It codes for CASSHPGTSRGNEQFF.